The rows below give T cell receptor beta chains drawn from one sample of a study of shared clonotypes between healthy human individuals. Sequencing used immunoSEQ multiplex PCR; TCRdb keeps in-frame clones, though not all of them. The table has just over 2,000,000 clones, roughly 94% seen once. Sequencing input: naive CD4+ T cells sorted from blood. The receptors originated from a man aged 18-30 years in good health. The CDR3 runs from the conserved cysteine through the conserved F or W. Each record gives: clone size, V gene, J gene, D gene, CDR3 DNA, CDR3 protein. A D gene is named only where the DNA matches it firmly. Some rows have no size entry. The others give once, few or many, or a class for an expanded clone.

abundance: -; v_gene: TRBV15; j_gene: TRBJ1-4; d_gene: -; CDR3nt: TGTGCCACCAGCAGAGTAGGGGTGAAGGGGCGAGCAACTAATGAAAAACTGTTTTTT; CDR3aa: CATSRVGVKGRATNEKLFF
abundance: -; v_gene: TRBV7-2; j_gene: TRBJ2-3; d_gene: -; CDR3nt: TGTGCCAGCAGCTTATGGGTCCAGATAGATACGCAGTATTTT; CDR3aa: CASSLWVQIDTQYF
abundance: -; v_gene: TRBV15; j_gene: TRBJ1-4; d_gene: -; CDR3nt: TGTGCCACCAGCAGAGCCGGGACCGAAAAACTGTTTTTT; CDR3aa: CATSRAGTEKLFF
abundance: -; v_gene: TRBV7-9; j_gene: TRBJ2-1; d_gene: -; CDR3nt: TGTGCCAGCAGCTTAGCCGCCGGGTCCCCATACAATGAGCAGTTCTTC; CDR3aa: CASSLAAGSPYNEQFF
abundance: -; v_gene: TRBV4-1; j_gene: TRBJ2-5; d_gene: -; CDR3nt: TGCGCCAGCAGCCAAGATCCAGATCAAGAGACCCAGTACTTC; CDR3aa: CASSQDPDQETQYF
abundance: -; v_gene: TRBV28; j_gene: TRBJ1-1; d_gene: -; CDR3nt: TGTGCCAGCAGCACTATAGGAGGGGGTGAAGCTTTCTTT; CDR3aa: CASSTIGGGEAFF
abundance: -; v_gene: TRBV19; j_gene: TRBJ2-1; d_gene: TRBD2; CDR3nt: TGTGCCAGTAGTAGAACTAGCGGGGGGAGGGATGAGCAGTTCTTC; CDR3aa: CASSRTSGGRDEQFF
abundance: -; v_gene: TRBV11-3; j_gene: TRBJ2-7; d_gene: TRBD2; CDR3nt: TGTGCCAGCAGCTTAGAGCGGGGGGCGCGGTACGAGCAGTACTTC; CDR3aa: CASSLERGARYEQYF
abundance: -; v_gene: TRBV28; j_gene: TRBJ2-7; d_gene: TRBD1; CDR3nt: TGTGCCAGCAGTTTAGGGACAGGGCTGGCCTACGAGCAGTACTTC; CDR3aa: CASSLGTGLAYEQYF
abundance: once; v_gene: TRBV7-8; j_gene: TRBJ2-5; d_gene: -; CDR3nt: TGTGCCAGCAGTTTCGGACCCAAAGAGACCCAGTACTTC; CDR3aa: CASSFGPKETQYF
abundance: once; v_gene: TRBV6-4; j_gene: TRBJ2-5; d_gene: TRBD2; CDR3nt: TGTGCCAGCACCGACGGCGGTGGGCGGGGGGCATTCCAAGAGACCCAGTACTTC; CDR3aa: CASTDGGGRGAFQETQYF
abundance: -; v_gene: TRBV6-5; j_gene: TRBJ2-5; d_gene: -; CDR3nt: TGTGCCAGCAGTTACGCTGACCCTCGGGAGACCCAGTACTTC; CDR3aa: CASSYADPRETQYF
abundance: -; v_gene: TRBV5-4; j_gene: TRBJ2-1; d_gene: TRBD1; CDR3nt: TGTGCCTTAGCAGTTAGGACAGGGGACAATGAGCAGTTCTTC; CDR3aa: CALAVRTGDNEQFF
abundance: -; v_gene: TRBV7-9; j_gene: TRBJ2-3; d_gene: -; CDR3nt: TGTGCCAGCAGCCTGATTCGCCAGGGATATACGCAGTATTTT; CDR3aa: CASSLIRQGYTQYF
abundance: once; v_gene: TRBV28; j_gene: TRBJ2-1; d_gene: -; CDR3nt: TGTGCCAGCAGCCCTAATGGACCCCCAGGGAACAATGAGCAGTTCTTC; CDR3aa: CASSPNGPPGNNEQFF
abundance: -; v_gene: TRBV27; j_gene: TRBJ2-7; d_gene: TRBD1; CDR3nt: TGTGCCAGCAGTTCCGGACAGGTTTCCTCCTACGAGCAGTACTTC; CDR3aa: CASSSGQVSSYEQYF
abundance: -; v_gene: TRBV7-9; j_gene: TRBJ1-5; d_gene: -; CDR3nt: TGTGCCAGCAGCTTAGGCCCGTCGAGTCAGCCCCAGCATTTT; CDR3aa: CASSLGPSSQPQHF
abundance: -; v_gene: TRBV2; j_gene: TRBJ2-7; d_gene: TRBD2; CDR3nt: TGTGCCAGCACCTTGGGACTAGCGGGGACCTACGAGCAGTACTTC; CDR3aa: CASTLGLAGTYEQYF
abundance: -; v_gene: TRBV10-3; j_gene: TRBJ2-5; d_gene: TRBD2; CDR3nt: TGTGCCATCAGTGCCCTAGCGGGTCAAGAGACCCAGTACTTC; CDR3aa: CAISALAGQETQYF
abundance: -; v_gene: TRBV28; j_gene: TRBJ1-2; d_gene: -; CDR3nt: TGTGCCAGCAGTTACCGATCCTATGGCTACACCTTC; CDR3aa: CASSYRSYGYTF
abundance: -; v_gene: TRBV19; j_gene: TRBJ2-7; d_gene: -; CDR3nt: TGTGCCAGTAGTACGCCCGGCAGGGACTACGAGCAGTACTTC; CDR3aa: CASSTPGRDYEQYF
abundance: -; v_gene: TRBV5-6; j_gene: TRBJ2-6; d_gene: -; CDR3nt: TGTGCCAGCAAGTTCTTAGACTCTGGGGCCAACGTCCTGACTTTC; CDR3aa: CASKFLDSGANVLTF
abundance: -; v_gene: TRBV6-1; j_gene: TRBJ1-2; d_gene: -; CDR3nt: TGTGCCAGCAGTGGCGGTCTTTATGGCTACACCTTC; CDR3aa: CASSGGLYGYTF
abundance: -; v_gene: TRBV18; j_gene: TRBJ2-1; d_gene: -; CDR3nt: TGTGCCAGCTCACGTCGAGGAGACGGGGCAAATGAGCAGTTCTTC; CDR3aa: CASSRRGDGANEQFF
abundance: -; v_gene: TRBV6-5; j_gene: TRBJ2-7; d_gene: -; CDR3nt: TGTGCCAGCAGTTACCCCCGAGAAGGCTTCTACGAGCAGTACTTC; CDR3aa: CASSYPREGFYEQYF
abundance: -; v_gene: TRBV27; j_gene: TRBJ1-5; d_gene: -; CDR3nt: TGTGCCAGCAGCCCGGAAGGAAGGTGGTTTAAACAGCCCCAGCATTTT; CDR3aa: CASSPEGRWFKQPQHF
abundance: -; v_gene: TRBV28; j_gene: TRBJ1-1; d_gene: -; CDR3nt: TGTGCCAGCAGTTTAGGGAACCTGGTTAAAGCTTTCTTT; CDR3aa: CASSLGNLVKAFF
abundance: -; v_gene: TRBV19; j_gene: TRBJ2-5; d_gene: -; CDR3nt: TGTGCCAGTAGTCCAGGGTTTGAGACCCAGTACTTC; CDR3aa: CASSPGFETQYF
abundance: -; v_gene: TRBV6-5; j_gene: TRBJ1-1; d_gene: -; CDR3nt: TGTGCCAGCAGATTACTGAGAAGGGAATTTTTT; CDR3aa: CASRLLRREFF
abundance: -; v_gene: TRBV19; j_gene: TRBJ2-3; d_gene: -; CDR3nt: TGTGCCAGTAGTCCCGGAGGGGTACTGGATACGCAGTATTTT; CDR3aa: CASSPGGVLDTQYF
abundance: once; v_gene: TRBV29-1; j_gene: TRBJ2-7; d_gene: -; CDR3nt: TGCAGCGTTGTGCAGGGTGCCTACGAGCAGTACTTC; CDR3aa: CSVVQGAYEQYF
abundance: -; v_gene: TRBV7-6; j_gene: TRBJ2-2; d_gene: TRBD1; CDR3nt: TGTGCCAGCAGCTTAGCGGGACAGGGCATCGGGGAGCTGTTTTTT; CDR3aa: CASSLAGQGIGELFF
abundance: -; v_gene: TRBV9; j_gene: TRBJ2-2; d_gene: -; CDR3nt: TGTGCCAGCAGCCAAACTGGTAACACCGGGGAGCTGTTTTTT; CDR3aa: CASSQTGNTGELFF
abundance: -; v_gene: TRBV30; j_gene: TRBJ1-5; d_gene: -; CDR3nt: TGTGCCTGGAGTTTCCAGGGTCGGCCCCAGCATTTT; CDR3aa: CAWSFQGRPQHF
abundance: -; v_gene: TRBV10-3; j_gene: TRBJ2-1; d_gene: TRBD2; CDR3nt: TGTGCCATCAGAAGGACTAGCGGGGACAATGAGCAGTTCTTC; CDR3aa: CAIRRTSGDNEQFF
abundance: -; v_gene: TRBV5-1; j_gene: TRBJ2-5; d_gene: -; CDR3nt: TGCGCCAGCAGCTTGGGCCCCAGCCAAGAGACCCAGTACTTC; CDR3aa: CASSLGPSQETQYF
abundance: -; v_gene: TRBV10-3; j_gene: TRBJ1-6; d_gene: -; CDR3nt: TGTGCCATCAGTGATCGGGGACTGCCAAATTCACCCCTCCACTTT; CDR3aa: CAISDRGLPNSPLHF
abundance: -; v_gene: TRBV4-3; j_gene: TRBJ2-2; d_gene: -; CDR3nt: TGCGCCAGCAGCCAAGAAACGGGGGGGGAGCTGTTTTTT; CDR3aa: CASSQETGGELFF
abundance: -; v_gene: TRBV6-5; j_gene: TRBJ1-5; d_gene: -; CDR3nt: TGTGCCAGCAGTTTCGGCGGGCTCGGCAATCAGCCCCAGCATTTT; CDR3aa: CASSFGGLGNQPQHF
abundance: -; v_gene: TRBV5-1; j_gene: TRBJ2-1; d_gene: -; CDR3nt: TGCGCCAGCAGCGCGGGGAGCTCCTACAATGAGCAGTTCTTC; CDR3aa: CASSAGSSYNEQFF
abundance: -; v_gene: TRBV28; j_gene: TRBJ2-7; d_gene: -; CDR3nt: TGTGCCAGCAGTTTAGGCACTGGCTACGAGCAGTACTTC; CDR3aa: CASSLGTGYEQYF
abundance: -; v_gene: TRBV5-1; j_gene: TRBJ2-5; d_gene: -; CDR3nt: TGCGCCAGCAGCCTGGGACTGAACCAAGAGACCCAGTACTTC; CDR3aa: CASSLGLNQETQYF
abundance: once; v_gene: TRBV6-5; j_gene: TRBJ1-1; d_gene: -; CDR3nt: TGTGCCAGCAGTTACTCCGGTTGGACTGAAGCTTTCTTT; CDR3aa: CASSYSGWTEAFF
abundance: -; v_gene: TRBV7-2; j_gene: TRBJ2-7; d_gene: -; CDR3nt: TGTGCCAGCAGCTTAAGGGGGTTGAGCTCCTACGAGCAGTACTTC; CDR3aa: CASSLRGLSSYEQYF
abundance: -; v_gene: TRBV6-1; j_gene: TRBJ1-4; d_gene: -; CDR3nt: TGTGCCAGCAGTGTAGACACCTTTAGGAGTGAAAAACTGTTTTTT; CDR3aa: CASSVDTFRSEKLFF
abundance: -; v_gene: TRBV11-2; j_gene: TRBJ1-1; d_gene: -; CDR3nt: TGTGCCAGCAGCTTAGAAGCGGTGATGAACACTGAAGCTTTCTTT; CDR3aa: CASSLEAVMNTEAFF
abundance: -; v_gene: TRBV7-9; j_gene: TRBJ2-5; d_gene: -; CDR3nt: TGTGCCAGCAGCTATGTAGGTGAGACCCAGTACTTC; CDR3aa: CASSYVGETQYF
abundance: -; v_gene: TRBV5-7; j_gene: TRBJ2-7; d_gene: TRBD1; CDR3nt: TGTGCCAGCAACAATGGGACAGTTCTGTCCTACGAGCAGTACTTC; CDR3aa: CASNNGTVLSYEQYF
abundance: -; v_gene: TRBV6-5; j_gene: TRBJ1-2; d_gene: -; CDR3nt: TGTGCCAGCAGCCGGGACATCCCTAACTATGGCTACACCTTC; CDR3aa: CASSRDIPNYGYTF
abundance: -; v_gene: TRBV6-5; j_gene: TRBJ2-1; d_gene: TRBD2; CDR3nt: TGTGCCAGGCGGCCTAGCGGGAGATGTGACAATGAGCAGTTCTTC; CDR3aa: CARRPSGRCDNEQFF
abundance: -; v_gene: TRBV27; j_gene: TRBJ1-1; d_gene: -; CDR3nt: TGTGCCAGCAGTTCCAGGGTATTGAACACTGAAGCTTTCTTT; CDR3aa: CASSSRVLNTEAFF
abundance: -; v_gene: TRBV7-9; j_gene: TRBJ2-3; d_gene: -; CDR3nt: TGTGCCAGCAGCTTGATGGACTCCAGCACAGATACGCAGTATTTT; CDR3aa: CASSLMDSSTDTQYF
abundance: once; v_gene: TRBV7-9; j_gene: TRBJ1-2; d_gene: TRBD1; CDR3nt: TGTGCCAGCAGCCCCCAGACAGGGACTAACTATGGCTACACCTTC; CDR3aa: CASSPQTGTNYGYTF
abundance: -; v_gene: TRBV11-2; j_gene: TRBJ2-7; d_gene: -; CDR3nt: TGTGCCAGCAGCTTAGTCCCGGGAGTGGGTGAGCAGGACTTC; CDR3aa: CASSLVPGVGEQDF
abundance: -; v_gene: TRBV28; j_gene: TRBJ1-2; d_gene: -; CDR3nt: TGTGCCAGCAGTTTGAGACCCGGGCAACCGGGTGGCTACACCTTC; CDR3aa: CASSLRPGQPGGYTF